The clone carrying this TCR beta chain has just a few counts. Its specificity is unknown. This sample was taken from a study of blood T cells in healthy people across ages. Study-level points and caveats: The CMV status of each donor remained undetermined, and this could have confounded shifts in expanded clonotypes. Measured against age, TCR beta diversity per million T cells decreased in a roughly linear manner.

Next came a second PCR, run for roughly 7 to 12 cycles, which used a sample-barcoded 5' primer along with a J-beta primer mix. Sequencing yielded, for each sample, at least 3 million paired-end reads carrying CDR3. TCRdb itself ran the 5' RACE reads through MiXCR, one entry per CDR3 protein. The sample lists some 1.5 million distinct CDR3 sequences, roughly 27% seen once, with around 7.7% in the top ten. The CDR3 covers 16 residues. Germline V gene lookup returns CDR1 DFQATT and CDR2 SNEGSKA (reference sequence). In terms of origin and age, donors were healthy Caucasian individuals from Russia aged roughly 6 to 90.

The source material was blood. The TCR sequence derives from a woman in her twenties or thirties in good health. The genes are TRBV20-1 and TRBJ1-5, with D perhaps TRBD1 (6 bases). The DNA for the CDR3 is TGCAGCGTTTCGGGGGCGACCTCGTATAGCAATCAGCCCCAGCATTTT. It is translated as CSVSGATSYSNQPQHF.